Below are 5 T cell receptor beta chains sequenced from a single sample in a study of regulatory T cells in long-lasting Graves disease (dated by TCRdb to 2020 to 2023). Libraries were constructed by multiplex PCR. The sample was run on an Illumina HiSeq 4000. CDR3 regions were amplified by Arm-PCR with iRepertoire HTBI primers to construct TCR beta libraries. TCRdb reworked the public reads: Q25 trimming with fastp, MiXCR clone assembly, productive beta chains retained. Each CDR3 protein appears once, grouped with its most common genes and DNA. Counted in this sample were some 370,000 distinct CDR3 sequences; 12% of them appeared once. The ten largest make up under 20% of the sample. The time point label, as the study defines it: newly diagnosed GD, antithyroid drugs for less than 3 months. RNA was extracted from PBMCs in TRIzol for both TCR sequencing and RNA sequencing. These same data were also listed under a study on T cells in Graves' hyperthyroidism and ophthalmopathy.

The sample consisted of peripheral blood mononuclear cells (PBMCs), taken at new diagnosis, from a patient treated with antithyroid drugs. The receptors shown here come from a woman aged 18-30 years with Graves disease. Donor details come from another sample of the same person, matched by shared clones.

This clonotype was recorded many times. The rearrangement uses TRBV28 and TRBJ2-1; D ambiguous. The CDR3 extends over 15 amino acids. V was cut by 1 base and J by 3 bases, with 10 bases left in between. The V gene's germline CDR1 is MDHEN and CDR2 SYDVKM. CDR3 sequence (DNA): TGTGCCAGCAGTTTATTAGGAGAAATCTACAATGAGCAGTTCTTC. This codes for CASSLLGEIYNEQFF.

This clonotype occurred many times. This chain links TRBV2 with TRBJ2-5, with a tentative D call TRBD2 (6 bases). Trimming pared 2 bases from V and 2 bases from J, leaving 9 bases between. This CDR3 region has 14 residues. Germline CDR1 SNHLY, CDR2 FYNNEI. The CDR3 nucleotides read TGTGCCAGCAGTGAATCGGGACTTCAAGAGACCCAGTACTTC. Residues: CASSESGLQETQYF.

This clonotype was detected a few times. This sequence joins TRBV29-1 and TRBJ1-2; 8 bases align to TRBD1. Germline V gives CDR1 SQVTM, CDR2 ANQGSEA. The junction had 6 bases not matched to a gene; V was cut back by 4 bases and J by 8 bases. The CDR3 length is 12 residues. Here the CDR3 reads CSVGQGREGYTF. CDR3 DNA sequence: TGCAGCGTTGGACAGGGGAGGGAGGGCTACACCTTC.

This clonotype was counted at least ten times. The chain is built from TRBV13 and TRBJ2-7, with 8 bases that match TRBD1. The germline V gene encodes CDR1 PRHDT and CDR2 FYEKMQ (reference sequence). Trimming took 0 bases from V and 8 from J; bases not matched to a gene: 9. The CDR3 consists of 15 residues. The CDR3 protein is CASSLGTGETHQQYF. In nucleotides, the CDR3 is TGTGCCAGCAGCTTAGGGACAGGGGAAACGCATCAGCAGTACTTC.

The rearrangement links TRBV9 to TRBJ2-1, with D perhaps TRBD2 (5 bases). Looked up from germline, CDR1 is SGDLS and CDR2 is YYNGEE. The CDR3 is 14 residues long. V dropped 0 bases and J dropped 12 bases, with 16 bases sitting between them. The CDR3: CASSVEGRARGQFF. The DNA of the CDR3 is TGTGCCAGCAGCGTAGAAGGACGCGCACGGGGGCAGTTCTTC. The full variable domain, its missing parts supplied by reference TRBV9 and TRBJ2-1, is DSGVTQTPKHLITATGQRVTLRCSPRSGDLSVYWYQQSLDQGLQFLIQYYNGEERAKGNILERFSAQQFPDLHSELNLSSLELGDSALYFCASSVEGRARGQFFGPGTRLTVL.